This TCR beta chain comes out of a study of CD8 T cells in ankylosing spondylitis. Trimming cost V 3 bases and J 4 bases; bases outside gene matches: 4. CDR3 length: 15 amino acids. Germline CDR1 is MGHRA and CDR2 is YSYEKL. Study-level points and caveats: In ankylosing spondylitis patients, matched synovial fluid reportedly showed significant enrichment of disease-linked clones. Blood of patients with ankylosing spondylitis appeared to be characterized by a TCR beta motif of eight highly homologous variants. Researchers report that disease-linked clones proved CD8+ and relatively rare in peripheral blood.

TCRdb analysed the 5' RACE reads with MiXCR anew, one entry per CDR3 protein. The sample carries about 250,000 distinct CDR3 sequences, roughly 32% recorded once. With regard to this clonotype: The antigen remains unidentified.

The rearrangement links TRBV4-1 to TRBJ2-2; the match to TRBD1 covers 8 bases. Sequencing used blood, either unsorted or a sorted T cell fraction (not recorded which). This TCR was sampled from a male donor with ankylosing spondylitis or in good health (not recorded which). The CDR3 DNA follows: TGCGCCAGCAGCCAGGGGGACAGGCGCACCGGGGAGCTGTTTTTT. The encoded protein is CASSQGDRRTGELFF.